The 30 T cell receptor beta chains in this list originate from one sample, sequenced in a study of blood T cell repertoires in COVID-19. Profiled with immunoSEQ multiplex PCR; TCRdb holds only in-frame clones, not every one. The data hold roughly 140,000 clones, with over 70% observed a single time. The sequencing sample was made of peripheral blood. Receptors were obtained from a woman aged 45-65 years with acute or convalescent COVID-19.

This clone appeared a few times. The chain links TRBV6-1 to TRBJ2-1; 9 nucleotides match TRBD2. The CDR3 is 15 amino acids. Germline V lookup: CDR1 MNHNS, CDR2 SASEGT. With 2 bases clipped from V and 7 bases from J, the junction kept 6 bases outside the gene matches. As DNA, the CDR3 is TGTGCCAGCAGTGAAACTGAGAGCGGGGGGAATGAGCAGTTCTTC. It is translated as CASSETESGGNEQFF.

The chain combines TRBV10-3 with TRBJ2-7, with 9 bases matching TRBD1. The CDR3 length is 12 residues. V was clipped by 9 bases and J by 3 bases; unmatched bases: 3. Looked up from germline, CDR1 is ENHRY and CDR2 is SYGVKD. The DNA for the CDR3 is TGTGCCATAAAGGACAGGGGCTACGAGCAGTACTTC. This encodes CAIKDRGYEQYF.

The count of this clone is one. The rearrangement uses TRBV24-1 and TRBJ2-1; 8 bases match TRBD2. Trimming cost V 9 bases and J 8 bases; bases outside gene matches: 8. This CDR3 contains 13 residues. CDR1 KGHDR and CDR2 SFDVKD come from the germline V gene. CDR3 in DNA: TGTGCCACCGCGGGACTAGAGGTCCATGAGCAGTTCTTC. Its translation: CATAGLEVHEQFF.

V usage is TRBV28 and J usage is TRBJ1-6; the D is unclear. V was clipped by 7 bases and J by 0 bases, with 16 bases between them. CDR1 and CDR2 from the germline V gene are MDHEN and SYDVKM. The CDR3 covers 17 residues. In nucleotides, the CDR3 is TGTGCCAGCACTCCTTTCGCGAAGAGCTCCTATAATTCACCCCTCCACTTT. Its protein is CASTPFAKSSYNSPLHF.

The chain links TRBV7-6 to TRBJ2-1, with 7 bases identical to TRBD2. V shed 3 bases, J shed 2 bases, and the junction held 10 bases outside the gene matches. Germline V lookup: CDR1 SGHVS, CDR2 FNYEAQ. The CDR3 totals 17 residues. CDR3 sequence: CASSLGVTSRTYNEQFF. In nucleotides, the CDR3 is TGTGCCAGCAGCTTGGGAGTGACTAGCCGGACCTACAATGAGCAGTTCTTC.

The chain recombines TRBV7-9 with TRBJ2-6; TRBD1 might be the D (6 bases). Germline V gene data show CDR1 as SEHNR and CDR2 as FQNEAQ (reference sequence). Trimming shortened V by 7 bases and J by 0 bases, and 16 bases separated the two germline ends. CDR3 length: 17 residues. CDR3 sequence (DNA): TGTGCCAGCACCCGACTACAGGGCCGCTCTGGGGCCAACGTCCTGACTTTC. This translates into CASTRLQGRSGANVLTF.

This sequence joins TRBV6-5 and TRBJ1-4; tentatively, D is TRBD1 (6 bases). CDR1 is MNHEY, CDR2 SVGAGI, per germline. V lost 0 bases, J lost 3 bases, and 8 bases lay in between. The CDR3 is made up of 15 amino acids. The CDR3 here is CASSYSWGPNEKLFF. CDR3 coding DNA: TGTGCCAGCAGTTACTCGTGGGGGCCTAATGAAAAACTGTTTTTT.

V and J are TRBV6-1 and TRBJ1-1; D call uncertain. V was pared by 2 bases and J by 1 base, with 5 bases between. This CDR3 spans 13 amino acids. Germline V gene sequence: CDR1 MNHNS, CDR2 SASEGT. The CDR3 region is CASSESPNTEAFF. The CDR3 DNA reads TGTGCCAGCAGTGAAAGCCCGAACACTGAAGCTTTCTTT.

The chain combines TRBV4-2 with TRBJ2-3; tentatively, D is TRBD1 (6 bases). Between the trimmed V and J ends, which lost 1 base and 0 bases, there was a span of 11 bases. CDR3 size: 16 residues. Germline assignment: CDR1 LGHNA and CDR2 YNFKEQ. In nucleotides, the CDR3 is TGTGCCAGCAGCCAAGTAGGGGGACCAAGCACAGATACGCAGTATTTT. Residues: CASSQVGGPSTDTQYF.

The chain links TRBV11-3 to TRBJ2-7, with 9 nucleotides matching TRBD1. This CDR3 contains 12 residues. V was pared by 5 bases and J by 6 bases, with 2 bases of the junction left unmatched. The germline V gene has CDR1 SGHNT and CDR2 YENEEA. CDR3 nucleotide sequence: TGTGCCAGCAGCCCGACAGGGGGCGAGCAGTACTTC. Residues: CASSPTGGEQYF. The entire variable domain, with the rest obtained from reference TRBV11-3 and TRBJ2-7, is as follows: EAGVVQSPRYKIIEKKQPVAFWCNPISGHNTLYWYLQNLGQGPELLIRYENEEAVDDSQLPKDRFSAERLKGVDSTLKIQPAELGDSAVYLCASSPTGGEQYFGPGTRLTVT.

J is TRBJ2-1 and V is TRBV27; 7 bases map to TRBD1. CDR1 and CDR2 from the germline V gene are MNHEY and SMNVEV (reference sequence). There are 14 residues in the CDR3. Losses at the gene ends were 6 bases for V and 4 bases for J; bases not matched to a gene: 6. The CDR3 coding sequence is TGTGCCAGCAGCCGACAGGGTCAATACAATGAGCAGTTCTTC. This gives the protein CASSRQGQYNEQFF.

This chain links TRBV3-1 (or the pseudogene TRBV3-2) with TRBJ1-1, with D unclear. The CDR3 is 13 residues long. CDR1 is LGHDT and CDR2 is YNNKEL in the germline V gene (reference sequence). Trimming shortened V by 4 bases and J by 4 bases, and 10 bases separated the two germline ends. CDR3 DNA sequence: TGTGCCAGCAGCCCCGCCCGGGGCACTGAAGCTTTCTTT. This encodes CASSPARGTEAFF.

The rearrangement joins TRBV18 to TRBJ1-1; 8 bases match TRBD1. Looked up from germline, CDR1 is KGHSH and CDR2 is LQKENI. J gave up 3 bases and V 3 bases, and 9 bases lay outside the gene matches. This CDR3 has 16 amino acids. CDR3 nucleotides: TGTGCCAGCTCACCGGGGGCAGGGGGCTCAGACACTGAAGCTTTCTTT. This gives the protein CASSPGAGGSDTEAFF.

The gene calls are TRBV7-9 and TRBJ2-3; D uncertain. Looked up from germline, CDR1 is SEHNR and CDR2 is FQNEAQ (reference sequence). V lost 5 bases, J lost 1 base, and 7 bases lay in between. The CDR3 is 13 residues long. CDR3 bases: TGTGCCAGCAGCGCAAGCGGCACAGATACGCAGTATTTT. Its protein product is CASSASGTDTQYF.

The chain couples TRBV7-8 to TRBJ1-3; weak D call: TRBD1 (6 bases). The germline gives CDR1 SGHVS, CDR2 FQNEAQ. V was trimmed by 5 bases and J by 4 bases, leaving 15 bases between them. This CDR3 is built from 15 residues. For the CDR3, the DNA is TGTGCCAGCAGCCCAACCGCAGGGGTGGGAAACACCATATATTTT. Protein sequence: CASSPTAGVGNTIYF.

The V call is TRBV2, the J call TRBJ1-6; no definite D call. Per germline, CDR1 SNHLY and CDR2 FYNNEI. V lost 1 base and J 7 bases, leaving 14 bases between the germline ends. The CDR3 consists of 16 residues. CDR3 residues: CASSEGNRGGNSPLHF. Written as DNA, the CDR3 is TGTGCCAGCAGTGAAGGGAATCGGGGAGGGAATTCACCCCTCCACTTT.

J is TRBJ1-6 and V is TRBV15, with D perhaps matching TRBD1 (6 bases). CDR3 size: 15 residues. V lost 4 bases and J 9 bases, leaving 16 bases between the germline ends. The germline CDR1 and CDR2 sequences are LNHNV and YYDKDF (reference sequence). DNA for the CDR3: TGTGCCACCAGCATGGGGGCATACGGACGTTCACCCCTCCACTTT. It codes for CATSMGAYGRSPLHF.

This chain uses TRBV15 with TRBJ1-4; possible D gene TRBD1, 6 bases. Germline CDR1 reads LNHNV; CDR2 reads YYDKDF (reference sequence). The CDR3 contains 14 residues. Trimming pared 2 bases from V and 4 bases from J, leaving 8 bases between. Here the CDR3 reads CATSRQGLNEKLFF. Written as DNA, the CDR3 is TGTGCCACCAGCAGACAGGGGCTTAATGAAAAACTGTTTTTT. Supplemented by reference TRBV15 and TRBJ1-4, the full variable domain reads DAMVIQNPRYQVTQFGKPVTLSCSQTLNHNVMYWYQQKSSQAPKLLFHYYDKDFNNEADTPDNFQSRRPNTSFCFLDIRSPGLGDTAMYLCATSRQGLNEKLFFGSGTQLSVL.

The genes are TRBV10-3 and TRBJ2-4; possibly TRBD1 for D (8 bases). This CDR3 contains 16 residues. V lost 9 bases and J 1 base, leaving 19 bases between the germline ends. Looked up from germline, CDR1 is ENHRY and CDR2 is SYGVKD. The CDR3 loop is CAISGGQDGAKNIQYF. In DNA form, the CDR3 reads TGTGCCATATCGGGGGGACAGGACGGGGCCAAAAACATTCAGTACTTC.

CDR3 in amino acids: CASSIPLGRNEQFF. CDR3 coding DNA: TGTGCCAGTAGTATACCTCTGGGCCGCAATGAGCAGTTCTTC. The chain has TRBV19 and TRBJ2-1; D is uncertain. CDR1 is LNHDA and CDR2 is SQIVND in the germline V gene (reference sequence). CDR3 length: 14 amino acids. Deletions cut 2 bases from V and 6 bases from J, with 11 bases between.

The J gene is TRBJ2-1, the V gene TRBV7-2, with a possible D match to TRBD2 (5 bases). Trimming cost V 5 bases and J 7 bases, with 21 bases left between them. Germline lookup yields CDR1 SGHTA and CDR2 FQGNSA. CDR3 size: 16 residues. Written as DNA, the CDR3 is TGTGCCAGCAGCATACATACCGGTGCGGGCATAAATGAGCAGTTCTTC. Its protein is CASSIHTGAGINEQFF. Full variable domain (missing parts from reference TRBV7-2 and TRBJ2-1): GAGVSQSPSNKVTEKGKDVELRCDPISGHTALYWYRQSLGQGLEFLIYFQGNSAPDKSGLPSDRFSAERTGGSVSTLTIQRTQQEDSAVYLCASSIHTGAGINEQFFGPGTRLTVL.

The chain combines TRBV5-1 with TRBJ2-7, with D perhaps TRBD1 (5 bases). Deletions cut 5 bases from V and 0 bases from J, with 12 bases between. Germline assignment: CDR1 SGHRS and CDR2 YFSETQ. The CDR3 totals 14 residues. CDR3 loop: CASRSQGGSYEQYF. CDR3 sequence (DNA): TGCGCCAGCAGGTCTCAGGGTGGCTCCTACGAGCAGTACTTC.

The chain uses TRBV19 and TRBJ2-3, with D unclear. Trimming stripped 0 bases from V and 6 bases from J, with 10 bases between. Germline CDR1 reads LNHDA; CDR2 reads SQIVND (reference sequence). CDR3 length: 14 residues. CDR3 loop: CASSIDWHSDTQYF. In DNA, the CDR3 is TGTGCCAGTAGTATAGATTGGCACAGCGATACGCAGTATTTT.

The CDR3 bases are TGCAGTGCCTCATCGGGGTTTGAGCAGTACTTC. As protein: CSASSGFEQYF. The gene calls are TRBV20-1 and TRBJ2-7; possible D gene TRBD2, 5 bases. Germline V gives CDR1 DFQATT, CDR2 SNEGSKA (reference sequence). V was pared by 6 bases and J by 7 bases, with 13 bases between. This CDR3 contains 11 residues.

The V call is TRBV11-2, the J call TRBJ2-3; D might be TRBD1 (5 bases). The ends were cut back, 1 base at V and 1 base at J, with 12 bases in the middle. Germline values: CDR1 SGHAT, CDR2 FQNNGV. This CDR3 comprises 16 residues. CDR3 amino acids: CASSLGGGVGTDTQYF. In DNA form, the CDR3 reads TGTGCCAGCAGCTTAGGGGGCGGAGTGGGCACAGATACGCAGTATTTT.

The chain joins TRBV20-1 to TRBJ1-1; D unresolved. The CDR3 loop spans 13 amino acids. V dropped 3 bases and J dropped 0 bases, with 8 bases sitting between them. Germline lookup yields CDR1 DFQATT and CDR2 SNEGSKA (reference sequence). The CDR3: CSASVPVNTEAFF. CDR3 sequence (DNA): TGCAGTGCTAGTGTTCCGGTGAACACTGAAGCTTTCTTT.

The CDR3 DNA reads as TGCGCCAGCAGCGGACCGGGGGGAAACACCATATATTTT. This codes for CASSGPGGNTIYF. The J gene is TRBJ1-3, the V gene TRBV5-1; no clear D. The V and J ends lost 4 bases and 4 bases respectively, with 9 bases between them. There are 13 residues in the CDR3. Germline V CDR1 and CDR2: SGHRS, YFSETQ. Combining the CDR3 with reference TRBV5-1 and TRBJ1-3 gives the whole variable domain KAGVTQTPRYLIKTRGQQVTLSCSPISGHRSVSWYQQTPGQGLQFLFEYFSETQRNKGNFPGRFSGRQFSNSRSEMNVSTLELGDSALYLCASSGPGGNTIYFGEGSWLTVV.

The rearrangement joins TRBV12-3 or TRBV12-4 to TRBJ2-7; no definite D call. Between the trimmed V and J ends, which lost 4 bases and 3 bases, there was a span of 7 bases. This CDR3 has 12 residues. The CDR3 DNA sequence: TGTGCCAGCAGTTCGAACATCTACGAGCAGTACTTC. It is translated as CASSSNIYEQYF.

The chain couples TRBV9 to TRBJ2-1; maybe TRBD2 (6 bases). The length of the CDR3 is 12 residues. The germline CDR1 and CDR2 sequences are SGDLS and YYNGEE. V was shortened by 10 bases and J by 6 bases, with 14 bases between the two germline ends. CDR3 sequence: CAGAGLTNEQFF. The DNA for the CDR3 is TGTGCCGGGGCGGGATTAACCAATGAGCAGTTCTTC.

V gene TRBV3-1 (or the pseudogene TRBV3-2) combines with J gene TRBJ1-3, with D possibly TRBD1 on 6 matching bases. Per the germline V gene, CDR1 is LGHDT and CDR2 is YNNKEL (reference sequence). The V gene lost 0 bases and the J gene lost 7 bases, with 19 bases spanning the gap. This CDR3 has 17 amino acids. The CDR3 sequence: CASSQDGWEGVRNTIYF. CDR3 bases: TGTGCCAGCAGCCAAGACGGGTGGGAGGGGGTTCGGAACACCATATATTTT.